The 4 T cell receptor beta chains below come from one sample, sequenced in a study of T cells in Graves' hyperthyroidism and ophthalmopathy. What was amplified from RNA transcripts were TCR beta CDR3 regions. Using the HTBI primer set, a first-round RT-PCR was run on the TCR CDR3. TCRdb reprocessed the multiplex PCR reads via MiXCR and lists one record per CDR3 protein. The profile shows fewer than 110,000 distinct CDR3 sequences, approximately 50% of them singletons. Specimen: blood. These receptors were taken from a middle-aged man with Graves' hyperthyroidism.

This clonotype was seen many times. The CDR3 spells CASSVQVAGETQYF. The CDR3 region has the DNA TGTGCCAGCAGCGTCCAGGTCGCCGGGGAGACCCAGTACTTC. The chain has TRBV9 and TRBJ2-5; D remains unclear. In germline, CDR1 is SGDLS, CDR2 YYNGEE. The CDR3 loop spans 14 amino acids. V shed 2 bases and J shed 5 bases, with 13 bases lying between them.

J is TRBJ1-5 and V is TRBV20-1, with D possibly being TRBD1 (5 bases). This CDR3 has 15 residues. CDR1 is DFQATT, CDR2 SNEGSKA, per germline (reference sequence). Trimming left V 1 base short and J 1 base short, with 11 bases between. This CDR3 reads CSARGAGGSNQPQHF. As DNA, the CDR3 is TGCAGTGCTAGAGGTGCGGGGGGAAGCAATCAGCCCCAGCATTTT.

The chain uses TRBV12-3 or TRBV12-4 and TRBJ2-5; D is unclear. The CDR3 sequence is 15 residues long. V dropped 4 bases and J dropped 5 bases, with 17 bases sitting between them. CDR3 coding DNA: TGTGCCAGCAGTTCCCCGACGACGAATGTGGAGACCCAGTACTTC. Its protein product is CASSSPTTNVETQYF.

Points on this clonotype: At one of its ends the junction is not consistent with the germline gene, which may arise from a read error. The V gene is TRBV20-1, the J gene TRBJ2-3; TRBD1 matches at 9 bases. Looked up from germline, CDR1 is DFQATT and CDR2 is SNEGSKA (reference sequence). This CDR3 contains 14 residues. CDR3 nucleotides: TGCAGTGCTACGGGACAGGGTGTGAAAGGTACGCGGTATTTT. As protein: CSATGQGVKGTRYF.